These 11 T cell receptor beta chains originate from one sample sequenced in a study of OX40 agonist ivuxolimab in advanced cancers. The method was immunoSEQ multiplex PCR; TCRdb's version includes in-frame clones alone and lacks a portion of them. The sample records about 80,000 clones, approximately 95% being singletons. This sample comprised CD4+ or CD8+ T cells sorted from blood, obtained in a trial of the OX40 agonist ivuxolimab. These receptors were taken from an adult with an advanced solid tumor such as melanoma, head and neck, liver or kidney cancer.

This clone was picked up one time. The chain is built from TRBV2 and TRBJ2-1, with no clear D. This CDR3 has 12 amino acids. The germline V and J ends were trimmed by 2 bases and 10 bases, with 9 bases remaining between them. The germline CDR1 and CDR2 sequences are SNHLY and FYNNEI. CDR3 in DNA: TGTGCCAGCAGTGAAATGGCCGGAGAGCAGTTCTTC. It specifies CASSEMAGEQFF. Using reference TRBV2 and TRBJ2-1 for the parts outside the CDR3, the full variable domain is EPEVTQTPSHQVTQMGQEVILRCVPISNHLYFYWYRQILGQKVEFLVSFYNNEISEKSEIFDDQFSVERPDGSNFTLKIRSTKLEDSAMYFCASSEMAGEQFFGPGTRLTVL.

The gene calls are TRBV6-4 and TRBJ2-1, with 10 bases aligning to TRBD2. The trim removed 6 bases at V and 6 bases at J, leaving 8 bases unmatched. The CDR3 runs to 15 residues. CDR1 and CDR2 from the germline V gene are MRHNA and SNTAGT. CDR3 sequence reads: CASSYGLAARNEQFF. DNA for the CDR3: TGTGCCAGCAGCTACGGACTAGCGGCCCGCAATGAGCAGTTCTTC.

Here the CDR3 reads CASSLRTGFFEQYF. The CDR3 DNA sequence: TGTGCCAGCAGCTTAAGGACAGGGTTCTTCGAGCAGTACTTC. The chain links TRBV7-2 to TRBJ2-7, with 8 bases lining up with TRBD1. Germline lookup yields CDR1 SGHTA and CDR2 FQGNSA. The ends lost 2 bases at V and 6 bases at J; junction bases unmatched: 6. This CDR3 is built from 14 residues. The full variable domain, completed using reference TRBV7-2 and TRBJ2-7, is GAGVSQSPSNKVTEKGKDVELRCDPISGHTALYWYRQSLGQGLEFLIYFQGNSAPDKSGLPSDRFSAERTGGSVSTLTIQRTQQEDSAVYLCASSLRTGFFEQYFGPGTRLTVT.

The V call is TRBV10-2, the J call TRBJ2-7; 9 bases match TRBD2. Germline V gene lookup returns CDR1 WSHSY and CDR2 SAAADI. This CDR3 comprises 14 residues. V shed 7 bases, J shed 2 bases, and the junction held 6 bases outside the gene matches. CDR3 nucleotides: TGCGCCAGCATAGCGGGAGAGGCCCCCTACGAGCAGTACTTC. This encodes CASIAGEAPYEQYF.

The chain is built from TRBV7-8 and TRBJ1-2; 8 bases map to TRBD1. Germline V gene sequence: CDR1 SGHVS, CDR2 FQNEAQ. The CDR3 covers 16 residues. The V segment lost 5 bases and the J segment 0 bases; nucleotides outside the gene matches: 8. The CDR3, as DNA: TGTGCCAGCAGCCCGGGACAGGCCCGCGCTAACTATGGCTACACCTTC. It encodes CASSPGQARANYGYTF.

The genes are TRBV2 and TRBJ1-1; a weak D match, TRBD1 (6 bases). V was clipped by 11 bases and J by 3 bases, with 16 bases between them. The V gene's germline CDR1 is SNHLY and CDR2 FYNNEI. This CDR3 has 13 residues. The DNA of the CDR3 is TGTGCCTCATACAGGGAAGGTTACACTGAAGCTTTCTTT. The encoded protein is CASYREGYTEAFF.

The sample holds one count of this clone. The chain couples TRBV9 to TRBJ1-4; the match to TRBD1 covers 7 bases. V was pared by 4 bases and J by 5 bases, with 5 bases of the junction left unmatched. CDR1 is SGDLS and CDR2 is YYNGEE in the germline V gene. The CDR3 has 14 residues. The CDR3 DNA follows: TGTGCCAGCAGCCAGGCAGGGGGGAATGAAAAACTGTTTTTT. It encodes CASSQAGGNEKLFF.

This chain uses TRBV6-1 with TRBJ2-7, with a tentative D call TRBD1 (5 bases). Germline CDR1 is MNHNS and CDR2 is SASEGT. V was cut by 4 bases and J by 3 bases, with 13 bases left in between. The CDR3 is 14 amino acids. The CDR3 nucleotides are TGTGCCAGCAGTGGGCAGGGCCCTCTCTACGAGCAGTACTTC. Its protein is CASSGQGPLYEQYF.

As DNA, the CDR3 is TGCAGCGCCCAGACAGGGGGGGTGAACACCGGGGAGCTGTTTTTT. Encoded protein: CSAQTGGVNTGELFF. This chain links TRBV29-1 with TRBJ2-2; 9 bases are a match to TRBD1. Germline-derived CDR1 and CDR2 are SQVTM and ANQGSEA. The V and J ends lost 7 bases and 1 base, in that order; junction bases with no gene match: 7. The CDR3 is 15 amino acids.

The chain joins TRBV28 to TRBJ1-3; D is unclear. CDR3 length equals 15 residues. The germline V gene encodes CDR1 MDHEN and CDR2 SYDVKM. V lost 2 bases to trimming and J lost 0 bases, with 8 bases between them. The CDR3 sequence is CASSLPALSGNTIYF. CDR3 sequence (DNA): TGTGCCAGCAGTTTACCCGCACTCTCTGGAAACACCATATATTTT.

The CDR3 here is CASSTDRAGNTIYF. For the CDR3, the DNA is TGTGCCAGCAGTACCGACAGGGCTGGAAACACCATATATTTT. This chain connects TRBV2 to TRBJ1-3, with TRBD1 matching over 7 bases. CDR3 length: 14 residues. V was pared by 5 bases and J by 2 bases, with 3 bases of the junction left unmatched. The germline gives CDR1 SNHLY, CDR2 FYNNEI.